The sequence of this TCR beta chain was determined in a study of T cells in Graves' hyperthyroidism and ophthalmopathy. This clonotype turned up a few times. RNA transcripts served as the template for amplifying TCR beta CDR3 regions. An initial round of RT-PCR targeting the TCR CDR3 relied on the HTBI primer set. One entry per CDR3 protein results from TCRdb running MiXCR on the multiplex PCR reads. The repertoire holds roughly 380,000 distinct CDR3 sequences, approximately 13% seen once, with 20% in the top ten. V shed 10 bases and J shed 5 bases, with 15 bases lying between them. The V gene's germline CDR1 is MNHEY and CDR2 SVGEGT. The CDR3 has 13 residues.

The sample was blood. The chain combines TRBV6-2 or TRBV6-3 with TRBJ2-1; D may be TRBD1 (5 bases). The TCR comes from a young man with Graves' hyperthyroidism that later progressed to Graves' ophthalmopathy. DNA for the CDR3: TGTGCCATCCAGGGTCACCTTCACAATGAGCAGTTCTTC. Amino acid sequence: CAIQGHLHNEQFF.